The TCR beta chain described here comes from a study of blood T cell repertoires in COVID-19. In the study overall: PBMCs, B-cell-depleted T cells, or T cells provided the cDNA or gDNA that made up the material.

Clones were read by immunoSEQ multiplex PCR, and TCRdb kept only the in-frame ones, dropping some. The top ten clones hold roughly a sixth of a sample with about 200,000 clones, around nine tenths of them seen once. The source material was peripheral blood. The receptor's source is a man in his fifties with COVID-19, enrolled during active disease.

The CDR3 spells CASSVSPGWGEQYF. In nucleotides, the CDR3 is TGTGCCAGCAGCGTATCCCCGGGGTGGGGAGAGCAGTACTTC. This sequence joins TRBV9 and TRBJ2-7, with a tentative D call TRBD2 (5 bases). The length of the CDR3 is 14 residues. Germline V gene lookup returns CDR1 SGDLS and CDR2 YYNGEE. Deletions cut 1 base from V and 7 bases from J, with 15 bases between.